Here is one T cell receptor (beta chain) with its context. The junction differs from germline at one of its ends, possibly a read error. The sample comes from a study of T-cell reconstitution after alpha-beta-depleted transplantation in children. Unique molecular identifiers were incorporated when the TCRbeta library was constructed. TCRdb ran MiXCR on the PCR reads and lists one entry per CDR3 protein. The sample includes around 340,000 distinct CDR3 sequences, 13% of them seen just once. Material: PBMCs, obtained from the stem cell graft. The clonotype comes from a human donor who donated a stem cell graft to a child with Fanconi anemia.

Written as DNA, the CDR3 is TGTGCTAGTGGGGGGGCGGATCCGAACCCGTGGGAGCGGTACTTC. Translated: CASGGADPNPWERYF. The chain links TRBV12-5 to TRBJ2-7, with D tentatively TRBD1 (6 bases). The CDR3 covers 15 residues. Germline CDR1 and CDR2: LGHNT and FRNRAP.